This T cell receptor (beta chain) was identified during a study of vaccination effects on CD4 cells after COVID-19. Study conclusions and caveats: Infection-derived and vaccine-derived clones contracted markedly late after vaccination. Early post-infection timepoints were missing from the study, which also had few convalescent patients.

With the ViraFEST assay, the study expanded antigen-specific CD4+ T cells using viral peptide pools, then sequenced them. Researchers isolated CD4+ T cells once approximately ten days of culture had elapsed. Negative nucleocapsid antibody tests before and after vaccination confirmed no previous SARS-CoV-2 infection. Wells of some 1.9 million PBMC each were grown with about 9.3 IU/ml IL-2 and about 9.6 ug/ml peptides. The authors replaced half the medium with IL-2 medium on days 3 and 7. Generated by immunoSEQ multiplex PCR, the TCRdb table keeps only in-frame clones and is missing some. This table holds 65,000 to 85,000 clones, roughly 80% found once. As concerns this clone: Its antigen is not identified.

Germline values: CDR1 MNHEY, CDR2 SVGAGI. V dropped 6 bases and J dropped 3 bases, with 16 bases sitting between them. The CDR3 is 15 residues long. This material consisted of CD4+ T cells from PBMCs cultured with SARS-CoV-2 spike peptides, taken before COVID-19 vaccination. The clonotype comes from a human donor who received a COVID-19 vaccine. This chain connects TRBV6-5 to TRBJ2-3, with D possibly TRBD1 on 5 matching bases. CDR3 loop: CASSNDRFQTDTQYF. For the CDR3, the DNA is TGTGCCAGCAGCAACGACAGATTCCAAACAGATACGCAGTATTTT.